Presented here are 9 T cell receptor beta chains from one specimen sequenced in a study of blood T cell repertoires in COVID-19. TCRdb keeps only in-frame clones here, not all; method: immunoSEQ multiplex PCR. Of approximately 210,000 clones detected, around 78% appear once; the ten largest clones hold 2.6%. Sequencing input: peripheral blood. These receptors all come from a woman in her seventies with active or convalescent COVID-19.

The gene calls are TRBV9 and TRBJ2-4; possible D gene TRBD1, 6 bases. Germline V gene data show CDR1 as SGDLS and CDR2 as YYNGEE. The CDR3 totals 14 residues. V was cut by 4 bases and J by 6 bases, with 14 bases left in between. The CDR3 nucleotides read TGTGCCAGCAGCTCCAACAGGGTTGGAAACATTCAGTACTTC. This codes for CASSSNRVGNIQYF. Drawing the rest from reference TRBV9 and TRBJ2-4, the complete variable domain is DSGVTQTPKHLITATGQRVTLRCSPRSGDLSVYWYQQSLDQGLQFLIQYYNGEERAKGNILERFSAQQFPDLHSELNLSSLELGDSALYFCASSSNRVGNIQYFGAGTRLSVL.

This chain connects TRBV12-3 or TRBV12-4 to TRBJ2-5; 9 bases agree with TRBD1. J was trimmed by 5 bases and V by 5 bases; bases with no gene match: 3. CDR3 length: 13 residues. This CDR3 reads CASSLGTGETQYF. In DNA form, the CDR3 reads TGTGCCAGCAGTCTAGGGACAGGGGAGACCCAGTACTTC.

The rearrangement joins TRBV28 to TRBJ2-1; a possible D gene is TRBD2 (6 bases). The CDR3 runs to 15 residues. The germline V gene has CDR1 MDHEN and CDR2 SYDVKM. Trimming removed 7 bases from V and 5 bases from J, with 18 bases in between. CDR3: CASKIAREFHNEQFF. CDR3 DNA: TGTGCCAGCAAGATCGCCCGGGAGTTCCACAATGAGCAGTTCTTC.

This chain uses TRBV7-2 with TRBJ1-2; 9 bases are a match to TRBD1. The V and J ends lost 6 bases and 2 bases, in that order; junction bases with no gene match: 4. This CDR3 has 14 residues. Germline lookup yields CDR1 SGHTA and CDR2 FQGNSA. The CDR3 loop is CASSFGQGNYGYTF. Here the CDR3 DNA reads TGTGCCAGCAGTTTCGGACAGGGGAACTATGGCTACACCTTC.

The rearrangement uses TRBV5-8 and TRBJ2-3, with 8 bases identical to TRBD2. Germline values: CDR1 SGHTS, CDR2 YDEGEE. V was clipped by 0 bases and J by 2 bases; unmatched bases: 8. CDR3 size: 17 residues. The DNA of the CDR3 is TGTGCCAGCAGCTTGGTGGTAGCGGGATTTAACACAGATACGCAGTATTTT. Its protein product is CASSLVVAGFNTDTQYF.

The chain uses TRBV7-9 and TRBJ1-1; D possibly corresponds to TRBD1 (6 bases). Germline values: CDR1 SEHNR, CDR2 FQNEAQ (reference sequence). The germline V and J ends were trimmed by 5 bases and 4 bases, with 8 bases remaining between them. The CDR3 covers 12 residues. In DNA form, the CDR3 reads TGTGCCAGCAGCACAGGGACCACTGAAGCTTTCTTT. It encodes CASSTGTTEAFF.

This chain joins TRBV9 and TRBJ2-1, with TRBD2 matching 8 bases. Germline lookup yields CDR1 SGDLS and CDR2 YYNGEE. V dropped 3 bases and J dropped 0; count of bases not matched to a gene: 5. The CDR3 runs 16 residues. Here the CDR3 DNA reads TGTGCCAGCAGCGGCTTAGCGGGGAGCTCCTACAATGAGCAGTTCTTC. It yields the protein CASSGLAGSSYNEQFF.

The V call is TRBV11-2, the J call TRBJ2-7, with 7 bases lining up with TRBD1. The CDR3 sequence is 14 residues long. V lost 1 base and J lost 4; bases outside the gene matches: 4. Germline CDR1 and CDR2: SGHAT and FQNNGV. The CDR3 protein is CASSLATGIYEQYF. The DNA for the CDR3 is TGTGCCAGCAGCTTAGCGACAGGGATTTACGAGCAGTACTTC.

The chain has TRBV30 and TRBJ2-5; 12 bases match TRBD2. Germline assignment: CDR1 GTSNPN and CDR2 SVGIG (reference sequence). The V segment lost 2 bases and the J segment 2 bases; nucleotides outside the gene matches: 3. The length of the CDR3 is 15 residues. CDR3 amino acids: CAWSHGLAGQETQYF. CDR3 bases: TGTGCCTGGAGTCACGGACTAGCGGGGCAAGAGACCCAGTACTTC.